Shown below are 24 T cell receptor beta chains from a single sample sequenced in a study of regulatory T cells in long-lasting Graves disease. Time point: newly diagnosed GD, antithyroid drugs for less than 3 months. TCR sequences were obtained from RNA taken from PBMCs. Assembly of TCR beta libraries relied on iRepertoire HTBI primers together with Arm-PCR of CDR3 regions. TCRdb re-derived calls from the multiplex PCR reads in MiXCR, one entry per CDR3 protein. The data show roughly 400,000 distinct CDR3 sequences, over 15% seen once. The sample was also reused in another study, on T cells in Graves' hyperthyroidism and ophthalmopathy.

The specimen was peripheral blood mononuclear cells (PBMCs), collected at new diagnosis, from a patient treated with antithyroid drugs. These receptors all stem from a young woman with Graves disease.

Many counts were recorded for this clonotype. CDR3 in amino acids: CASSPPGTSGTDTQYF. CDR3 nucleotides: TGCGCCAGCAGCCCACCAGGGACTAGCGGCACAGATACGCAGTATTTT. This chain links TRBV5-1 with TRBJ2-3; 10 positions agree with TRBD2. Trimming at V came to 4 bases and at J to 1 base, leaving 6 bases not matched to a gene. The CDR3 consists of 16 residues. Germline CDR1 SGHRS, CDR2 YFSETQ.

At least ten counts were recorded for this clonotype. The rearrangement joins TRBV20-1 to TRBJ1-1, with D unclear. The CDR3 contains 12 residues. Germline CDR1 and CDR2: DFQATT and SNEGSKA (reference sequence). V shed 0 bases and J shed 2 bases, with 4 bases lying between them. CDR3 bases: TGCAGTGCTAGAGAGAGAAACACTGAAGCTTTCTTT. Its protein is CSARERNTEAFF.

This clonotype was picked up many times. The chain couples TRBV28 to TRBJ2-7, with D tentatively TRBD1 or TRBD2 (6 bases each). This CDR3 region has 15 residues. CDR1 and CDR2 from the germline V gene are MDHEN and SYDVKM. V lost 3 bases and J lost 0, with 12 bases in between. The chain's CDR3 is CASSFPEGVSYEQYF. The CDR3 coding sequence is TGTGCCAGCAGTTTTCCGGAGGGGGTCTCCTACGAGCAGTACTTC.

The chain combines TRBV3-1 with TRBJ2-7; D is undetermined. Germline-derived CDR1 and CDR2 are LGHDT and YNNKEL (reference sequence). The CDR3 length is 16 residues. The germline V and J ends were trimmed by 0 bases and 7 bases, with 19 bases remaining between them. Here the CDR3 reads CASSQEATNPFREQYF. CDR3 bases: TGTGCCAGCAGCCAAGAGGCTACTAACCCGTTTCGAGAGCAGTACTTC.

This clonotype appeared many times. The chain joins TRBV28 to TRBJ2-1; D gene ambiguous. The germline V gene has CDR1 MDHEN and CDR2 SYDVKM. The CDR3 contains 15 residues. The V end was cut by 1 base, the J end by 2 bases, with 9 bases between. The CDR3, as DNA: TGTGCCAGCAGTTTATTGTCTGGGACCTACAATGAGCAGTTCTTC. Its protein product is CASSLLSGTYNEQFF. The variable domain in full, completed from reference TRBV28 and TRBJ2-1, reads DVKVTQSSRYLVKRTGEKVFLECVQDMDHENMFWYRQDPGLGLRLIYFSYDVKMKEKGDIPEGYSVSREKKERFSLILESASTNQTSMYLCASSLLSGTYNEQFFGPGTRLTVL.

The table lists this clonotype with many counts. The chain combines TRBV7-9 with TRBJ2-3; D is uncertain. Germline CDR1 and CDR2: SEHNR and FQNEAQ (reference sequence). The CDR3 sequence is 16 residues long. Trimming stripped 1 base from V and 0 bases from J, with 11 bases between. CDR3 nucleotides: TGTGCCAGCAGCTTAGGAAGCGTAACTAGCACAGATACGCAGTATTTT. Amino acid sequence: CASSLGSVTSTDTQYF.

This clonotype was counted a few times. The CDR3 loop reads CASSPGGVHTGELFF. In nucleotides, the CDR3 is TGCGCCAGCAGCCCTGGGGGAGTGCACACCGGGGAGCTGTTTTTT. The chain has TRBV5-1 and TRBJ2-2, with D perhaps TRBD1 or TRBD2 (5 bases each). V lost 4 bases and J 3 bases, leaving 13 bases between the germline ends. Germline CDR1 is SGHRS and CDR2 is YFSETQ. CDR3 length: 15 amino acids.

There are many counts of this clonotype. The chain combines TRBV20-1 with TRBJ2-7; TRBD2 matches 9 bases. Germline V gene lookup returns CDR1 DFQATT and CDR2 SNEGSKA (reference sequence). Trimming took 5 bases from V and 4 from J; bases not matched to a gene: 3. The length of the CDR3 is 12 residues. CDR3 sequence reads: CSAGAGGYEQYF. The DNA for the CDR3 is TGCAGTGCTGGGGCGGGAGGGTACGAGCAGTACTTC.

The chain couples TRBV4-1 to TRBJ2-7, with D uncertain. V was cut by 3 bases and J by 3 bases, with 9 bases left in between. The CDR3 is 13 amino acids. The germline V gene encodes CDR1 MGHRA and CDR2 YSYEKL. The CDR3 DNA reads as TGCGCCAGCAGCCACCAAAAGAGCTACGAGCAGTACTTC. Translating gives CASSHQKSYEQYF.

The chain joins TRBV6-5 to TRBJ1-1, with a possible D match to TRBD1 (5 bases). Trimming removed 3 bases at V and 8 bases at J, with 7 bases between. The CDR3 is 11 amino acids. The germline V gene encodes CDR1 MNHEY and CDR2 SVGAGI. The CDR3 nucleotides are TGTGCCAGCAGTTATGGGGGGGAAGCTTTCTTT. It yields the protein CASSYGGEAFF.

This clonotype was seen ten or more times. The genes are TRBV5-1 and TRBJ2-1; a possible D gene is TRBD1 (5 bases). The ends were cut back, 5 bases at V and 0 bases at J, with 12 bases in the middle. The CDR3 extends over 15 amino acids. Germline CDR1 SGHRS, CDR2 YFSETQ. The CDR3 sequence: CASREDTSSYNEQFF. In DNA, the CDR3 is TGCGCCAGCAGAGAGGACACGAGCTCCTACAATGAGCAGTTCTTC.

This clonotype showed up many times. The chain employs TRBV7-6 and TRBJ1-1; 8 bases align to TRBD1. The CDR3 is made up of 17 amino acids. Germline-derived CDR1 and CDR2 are SGHVS and FNYEAQ. Trimming removed 1 base from V and 2 bases from J; junction bases left unmatched: 9. The CDR3 nucleotides are TGTGCCAGCAGCTTAGAAACCAGGGGGCTAGGAAACACTGAAGCTTTCTTT. Protein sequence: CASSLETRGLGNTEAFF.

Only a few counts were recorded for this clonotype. V is TRBV6-1 and J is TRBJ1-1; 8 positions match TRBD1. V shed 2 bases, J shed 4 bases, and the junction held 3 bases outside the gene matches. The CDR3 is 14 residues long. The germline V gene has CDR1 MNHNS and CDR2 SASEGT. In DNA form, the CDR3 reads TGTGCCAGCAGTGAACGCAGGGGGCCCACTGAAGCTTTCTTT. Translation: CASSERRGPTEAFF.

This chain uses TRBV10-3 with TRBJ2-2; maybe TRBD1 (5 bases). Germline CDR1 ENHRY, CDR2 SYGVKD. V was cut by 3 bases and J by 6 bases, with 5 bases left in between. The CDR3 covers 12 residues. The CDR3, as DNA: TGTGCCATCAGTGACAGGGCCGGGGAGCTGTTTTTT. Its protein product is CAISDRAGELFF.

This clonotype was recorded many times. The chain couples TRBV20-1 to TRBJ2-7; TRBD1 is a possible D gene (5 bases). Trimming pared 7 bases from V and 0 bases from J, leaving 10 bases between. The CDR3 runs to 12 residues. In germline, CDR1 is DFQATT, CDR2 SNEGSKA (reference sequence). CDR3 region: CSVGQNSYEQYF. CDR3 nucleotides: TGCAGTGTGGGGCAGAACTCCTACGAGCAGTACTTC.

This clonotype came up a few times. The chain combines TRBV30 with TRBJ2-3; 7 bases are a match to TRBD2. Germline CDR1 is GTSNPN and CDR2 is SVGIG (reference sequence). The CDR3 loop spans 15 amino acids. Trimming removed 1 base from V and 3 bases from J; junction bases left unmatched: 7. CDR3 nucleotides: TGTGCCTGGAGTGGGCAACTAGCGCCGACAGATACGCAGTATTTT. It codes for CAWSGQLAPTDTQYF.

This clonotype was detected many times. The V and J genes are TRBV28 and TRBJ2-7, with 9 positions matching TRBD1. The germline CDR1 and CDR2 sequences are MDHEN and SYDVKM. J lost 2 bases, V lost 4 bases, and 9 bases had no gene match. The CDR3 spans 16 residues. The CDR3 is CASSSVVGTGTYEQYF. CDR3 DNA: TGTGCCAGCAGTTCGGTGGTAGGGACAGGGACCTACGAGCAGTACTTC.

Regarding this clonotype: A read error may account for a junction end that differs from germline. This chain joins TRBV28 and TRBJ2-5; D might be TRBD1 (5 bases). The CDR3 is made up of 17 amino acids. Germline values: CDR1 MDHEN, CDR2 SYDVKM. CDR3 nucleotide sequence: TGTGCCAGCAATTTAACCCCATCGACAGTAGGCAGAGGGACCCAGTACTTC. It codes for CASNLTPSTVGRGTQYF.

At least ten counts were recorded for this clonotype. This chain connects TRBV7-2 to TRBJ2-1; 11 nucleotides agree with TRBD1. This CDR3 region has 15 residues. The germline V gene has CDR1 SGHTA and CDR2 FQGNSA. V lost 2 bases, J lost 7 bases, and 4 bases stayed unmatched. In nucleotides, the CDR3 is TGTGCCAGCAGCTTATGGGACAGGGGGGGTAATGAGCAGTTCTTC. Translating gives CASSLWDRGGNEQFF.

The J gene is TRBJ1-1, the V gene TRBV28; D is uncertain. Germline V gives CDR1 MDHEN, CDR2 SYDVKM. Trimming shortened V by 1 base and J by 4 bases, and 10 bases separated the two germline ends. CDR3 length: 14 amino acids. The CDR3 bases are TGTGCCAGCAGTTTATTAGTGGGAACCACTGAAGCTTTCTTT. Translation gives CASSLLVGTTEAFF.

This clonotype has ten or more counts. V is TRBV20-1 and J is TRBJ2-3; TRBD1 matches 7 bases. This CDR3 spans 17 amino acids. J was trimmed by 0 bases and V by 2 bases; bases with no gene match: 11. CDR1 and CDR2 (germline): DFQATT, SNEGSKA (reference sequence). CDR3 DNA: TGCAGTGCTAGATCACCTCCGGGACAGAGTAGCACAGATACGCAGTATTTT. Protein: CSARSPPGQSSTDTQYF.

The genes are TRBV28 and TRBJ2-2, with 10 bases identical to TRBD2. The CDR3 is 14 amino acids. V shed 7 bases, J shed 8 bases, and the junction held 7 bases outside the gene matches. The V gene's germline CDR1 is MDHEN and CDR2 SYDVKM. CDR3 in amino acids: CASTPGLATGELFF. CDR3 bases: TGTGCCAGCACCCCGGGACTAGCGACGGGGGAGCTGTTTTTT.

This clonotype was found many times. The genes are TRBV7-9 and TRBJ2-1, with D uncertain. V was pared by 4 bases and J by 8 bases, with 18 bases between. The CDR3 spans 15 residues. Germline V gene lookup returns CDR1 SEHNR and CDR2 FQNEAQ (reference sequence). Written as DNA, the CDR3 is TGTGCCAGCAGCTCGATCCCGTGGGGTGCCGATGAGCAGTTCTTC. It yields the protein CASSSIPWGADEQFF.

This clonotype was recorded many times. This chain connects TRBV28 to TRBJ1-1; tentative D call: TRBD1 (6 bases). In germline, CDR1 is MDHEN, CDR2 SYDVKM. This CDR3 has 15 residues. The V end was cut by 5 bases, the J end by 4 bases, with 17 bases between. CDR3 sequence: CASSPTTGWGTEAFF. Written as DNA, the CDR3 is TGTGCCAGCAGTCCAACGACAGGTTGGGGCACTGAAGCTTTCTTT.